Below, 21 T cell receptor beta chains from the same sample are listed, as sequenced in a study of cytomegalovirus exposure and HLA in healthy donors. Vbeta (60) and Jbeta (13) primers were used in the PCR. Using immunoSEQ multiplex PCR, the repertoire was profiled, and TCRdb retains in-frame clones only, with some absent. There are more than 80,000 clones in the sample; roughly 75% occur only once, and approximately 2.4% lies in the top ten. Material: PBMCs. The receptors were gathered from a man in his forties or fifties in good health and CMV-seronegative.

The V gene is TRBV5-4, the J gene TRBJ2-7; TRBD1 matches at 9 bases. Germline V gives CDR1 SGHNT, CDR2 YYREEE (reference sequence). With 4 bases clipped from V and 3 bases from J, the junction kept 5 bases outside the gene matches. This CDR3 has 14 amino acids. The chain's CDR3 is CASSHRDRDYEQYF. The CDR3 region has the DNA TGTGCCAGCAGCCACCGGGACAGGGACTACGAGCAGTACTTC.

The chain combines TRBV11-2 with TRBJ2-1; TRBD2 aligns across 9 bases. V trimming: 4 bases; J trimming: 3 bases; junction bases outside the gene matches: 4. Germline V gene sequence: CDR1 SGHAT, CDR2 FQNNGV. The CDR3 is made up of 15 amino acids. As DNA, the CDR3 is TGTGCCAGCAGCTATGATAGCGGGGGCTACAATGAGCAGTTCTTC. This translates into CASSYDSGGYNEQFF.

This clone has only one observation. This chain joins TRBV19 and TRBJ2-7; 8 bases are a match to TRBD1. V shed 6 bases and J 2 bases; nucleotides not matched to a gene: 9. The germline V gene has CDR1 LNHDA and CDR2 SQIVND (reference sequence). The CDR3 length is 15 residues. The CDR3 nucleotides read TGTGCCAGTAGCGAGCCGGGACAGGCCACCTACGAGCAGTACTTC. Translation: CASSEPGQATYEQYF.

The chain links TRBV14 to TRBJ2-5; D gene uncertain. The CDR3 has 12 residues. V lost 1 base, J lost 3 bases, and 3 bases lay in between. Germline V CDR1 and CDR2: SGHDN, FVKESK. CDR3 sequence: CASSQVEETQYF. The CDR3 DNA reads as TGTGCCAGCAGCCAAGTCGAAGAGACCCAGTACTTC.

In regard to this clone: Compared with germline, one end of the junction differs, possibly owing to a read error. Distinct nucleotide sequences in the sample also encode this CDR3. The V gene is TRBV2, the J gene TRBJ2-7, with D perhaps matching TRBD2 (7 bases). Per the germline V gene, CDR1 is SNHLY and CDR2 is FYNNEI. This CDR3 has 18 residues. In nucleotides, the CDR3 is TGTGCCAGCAGCGAAGGCCTCCCGGGGGGCCTCGGTATCTACGAGCAGTACTTC. Residues: CASSEGLPGGLGIYEQYF.

The chain links TRBV5-1 to TRBJ2-3, with 7 bases that match TRBD1. The CDR3 is 16 amino acids. V dropped 3 bases and J dropped 1; count of bases not matched to a gene: 8. CDR1 is SGHRS and CDR2 is YFSETQ in the germline V gene. The CDR3 region has the DNA TGCGCCAGCAGCTCGGGGACAGCCCCGGGCACAGATACGCAGTATTTT. It codes for CASSSGTAPGTDTQYF.

The chain couples TRBV19 to TRBJ1-5; D gene ambiguous. This CDR3 spans 19 amino acids. Trimming cost V 2 bases and J 4 bases, with 24 bases left between them. Germline V CDR1 and CDR2: LNHDA, SQIVND (reference sequence). CDR3 sequence: CASSINRLLGSPGNQPQHF. DNA of the CDR3: TGTGCCAGTAGTATAAACCGGCTACTTGGGTCCCCAGGAAATCAGCCCCAGCATTTT. Combining the CDR3 with reference TRBV19 and TRBJ1-5 gives the whole variable domain DGGITQSPKYLFRKEGQNVTLSCEQNLNHDAMYWYRQDPGQGLRLIYYSQIVNDFQKGDIAEGYSVSREKKESFPLTVTSAQKNPTAFYLCASSINRLLGSPGNQPQHFGDGTRLSIL.

This clone has a single count. J is TRBJ1-4 and V is TRBV7-7; TRBD1 agrees at 7 bases. Germline V gene sequence: CDR1 SSHAT, CDR2 FNYEAQ (reference sequence). The CDR3 is 15 amino acids. Germline trimming cut 5 bases from V and 2 bases from J; bases unmatched to any gene: 5. DNA for the CDR3: TGTGCCAGCAGCCGTACAGGGGCTACTAATGAAAAACTGTTTTTT. Encoded protein: CASSRTGATNEKLFF.

The genes are TRBV6-6 and TRBJ1-2, with D unresolved. This CDR3 spans 13 amino acids. The V and J ends lost 5 bases and 4 bases respectively, with 11 bases between them. Per the germline V gene, CDR1 is MNHNY and CDR2 is SVGAGI (reference sequence). The CDR3 region has the DNA TGTGCCAGCAGTCCGAAATCGGGCTATGGCTACACCTTC. Its translation: CASSPKSGYGYTF.

The chain is built from TRBV7-2 and TRBJ2-5; 12 positions match TRBD2. This CDR3 has 17 amino acids. With 1 base clipped from V and 5 bases from J, the junction kept 8 bases outside the gene matches. The germline V gene has CDR1 SGHTA and CDR2 FQGNSA. The CDR3 region has the DNA TGTGCCAGCAGCTTAGGTTCTAGCGGGGGGGCCAGGGAGACCCAGTACTTC. Its translation is CASSLGSSGGARETQYF.

The CDR3 region has the DNA TGCAGCGTTGAAGTCGGAGCCACAGATACGCAGTATTTT. It translates to CSVEVGATDTQYF. The V gene is TRBV29-1, the J gene TRBJ2-3; no reliable D call. This CDR3 comprises 13 residues. V was pared by 1 base and J by 2 bases, with 7 bases between. Germline-derived CDR1 and CDR2 are SQVTM and ANQGSEA.

The count of this clone is one. Mismatch with germline at one junction end may stem from a read error. The rearrangement uses TRBV13 and TRBJ2-7, with a possible D match to TRBD1 (5 bases). CDR3 length: 13 residues. Per the germline V gene, CDR1 is PRHDT and CDR2 is FYEKMQ (reference sequence). In DNA, the CDR3 is TGTGCCAGCAGCTTAGGGGTAGGGGCGGATACCCGGTTC. It codes for CASSLGVGADTRF. The full variable domain, in which reference TRBV13 and TRBJ2-7 provide the parts outside the CDR3, is AAGVIQSPRHLIKEKRETATLKCYPIPRHDTVYWYQQGPGQDPQFLISFYEKMQSDKGSIPDRFSAQQFSDYHSELNMSSLELGDSALYFCASSLGVGADTRFGPGTRLTVT.

A single count supports this clone. The V and J genes are TRBV7-2 and TRBJ2-3; D possibly corresponds to TRBD2 (5 bases). The CDR3 contains 16 residues. Germline CDR1 is SGHTA and CDR2 is FQGNSA. Deletions cut 5 bases from V and 0 bases from J, with 15 bases between. The CDR3 sequence is CASSPRLSFSTDTQYF. As DNA, the CDR3 is TGTGCCAGCAGCCCTAGACTAAGTTTTAGCACAGATACGCAGTATTTT.

V and J are TRBV29-1 and TRBJ1-2; D is uncertain. V was pared by 3 bases and J by 3 bases, with 11 bases between. Germline V gives CDR1 SQVTM, CDR2 ANQGSEA. This CDR3 has 13 residues. The CDR3 nucleotides are TGCAGCGTTGACAGTCGGGTCGACTATGGCTACACCTTC. Protein product: CSVDSRVDYGYTF.

This clone appeared a few times. CDR3: CASSQQSSYNEQFF. CDR3 in DNA: TGTGCCAGCAGTCAACAGAGCTCCTACAATGAGCAGTTCTTC. The V gene is TRBV6-6, the J gene TRBJ2-1; D is unclear. Trimming took off 5 bases at V and 0 bases at J, with 8 bases between the two ends. This CDR3 comprises 14 residues. Germline V gene data show CDR1 as MNHNY and CDR2 as SVGAGI (reference sequence).

This clone has a handful of counts. The chain is built from TRBV10-3 and TRBJ2-7; the D gene is possibly TRBD2 (6 bases). Germline values: CDR1 ENHRY, CDR2 SYGVKD. This CDR3 has 15 residues. With 6 bases removed from V and 2 bases from J, the gap between germline ends came to 17 bases. The CDR3 region is CAISVGGTGAYEQYF. CDR3 nucleotide sequence: TGTGCCATCAGCGTAGGAGGGACGGGCGCCTACGAGCAGTACTTC.

The V and J genes are TRBV27 and TRBJ1-4; possible D gene TRBD1, 5 bases. The CDR3 is made up of 15 amino acids. V was trimmed by 8 bases and J by 7 bases, leaving 20 bases between them. CDR1 and CDR2 (germline): MNHEY, SMNVEV (reference sequence). Here the CDR3 DNA reads TGTGCCAGCCGCCTTCATCAGGGAGGGTTTGAAAAACTGTTTTTT. It encodes CASRLHQGGFEKLFF.

The CDR3 DNA reads as TGCGCCAGCAGCCCCCAGGCAGGGGATTATGGCTACACCTTC. As protein: CASSPQAGDYGYTF. The rearrangement links TRBV4-1 to TRBJ1-2; D possibly corresponds to TRBD1 (6 bases). Germline CDR1 reads MGHRA; CDR2 reads YSYEKL. Trimming removed 4 bases at V and 5 bases at J, with 14 bases between. This CDR3 has 14 amino acids.

CDR3 sequence (DNA): TGTGCCAGCAGCGTCACAGAGAACACTGAAGCTTTCTTT. Translating gives CASSVTENTEAFF. V and J are TRBV7-2 and TRBJ1-1, with D unclear. Trimming left V 5 bases short and J 1 base short, with 8 bases between. Germline lookup yields CDR1 SGHTA and CDR2 FQGNSA. The CDR3 runs 13 residues.

This clone was recorded a few times. Here the CDR3 reads CASSFRPGGSNTGELFF. CDR3 in DNA: TGCGCCAGCAGCTTTCGTCCTGGCGGAAGTAACACCGGGGAGCTGTTTTTT. This chain joins TRBV5-1 and TRBJ2-2, with D unresolved. The CDR3 loop spans 17 amino acids. V shed 2 bases and J shed 2 bases, with 16 bases lying between them. Germline V gives CDR1 SGHRS, CDR2 YFSETQ.

The V call is TRBV4-2, the J call TRBJ2-1, with 9 bases lining up with TRBD1. Germline V gene sequence: CDR1 LGHNA, CDR2 YNFKEQ. CDR3 size: 16 residues. J lost 4 bases, V lost 2 bases, and 6 bases had no gene match. CDR3 bases: TGTGCCAGCAGCCAACGGGACAGGGAGGGATACAATGAGCAGTTCTTC. Amino acids: CASSQRDREGYNEQFF.